The 22 T cell receptor beta chains below were found in one sample sequenced in a study of blood T cell repertoires in COVID-19. Some clones are missing from TCRdb's copy, which holds only in-frame ones; the method was immunoSEQ multiplex PCR. The repertoire includes about 400,000 clones, roughly 90% of them detected once, and 1% to 1.5% sits in the top ten. Material: peripheral blood. All receptors derive from a man aged 35 to 55 with acute or convalescent COVID-19.

V usage is TRBV4-2 and J usage is TRBJ2-7; TRBD1 agrees at 10 bases. Germline loops: CDR1 LGHNA, CDR2 YNFKEQ. There are 14 residues in the CDR3. V lost 3 bases and J lost 2; bases outside the gene matches: 1. The CDR3 DNA reads as TGTGCCAGCAGCCAGGACAGGGGGGCCTACGAGCAGTACTTC. This codes for CASSQDRGAYEQYF.

This clone came up a few times. The chain employs TRBV2 and TRBJ2-1; 7 positions match TRBD1. Losses at the gene ends were 8 bases for V and 8 bases for J; bases not matched to a gene: 21. Germline loops: CDR1 SNHLY, CDR2 FYNNEI. The CDR3 is made up of 17 amino acids. The CDR3 loop is CASAKDQNPGGLDEQFF. In DNA, the CDR3 is TGTGCCAGCGCAAAGGACCAAAATCCAGGGGGATTGGATGAGCAGTTCTTC.

The J gene is TRBJ2-5, the V gene TRBV5-1, with 14 positions matching TRBD2. J lost 4 bases, V lost 5 bases, and 7 bases had no gene match. In germline, CDR1 is SGHRS, CDR2 YFSETQ. The CDR3 runs to 16 residues. The CDR3 sequence is CASSLPTSGGGETQYF. DNA for the CDR3: TGCGCCAGCAGTTTACCGACTAGCGGGGGGGGAGAGACCCAGTACTTC.

The chain joins TRBV9 to TRBJ1-6, with D possibly TRBD1 on 6 matching bases. The V end was cut by 3 bases, the J end by 9 bases, with 13 bases between. Germline V gene sequence: CDR1 SGDLS, CDR2 YYNGEE. There are 14 residues in the CDR3. The CDR3 spells CASSAGLGASPLHF. CDR3 DNA sequence: TGTGCCAGCAGCGCTGGCCTGGGGGCTTCACCCCTCCACTTT. Based on the CDR3 plus reference TRBV9 and TRBJ1-6, the full variable domain is DSGVTQTPKHLITATGQRVTLRCSPRSGDLSVYWYQQSLDQGLQFLIQYYNGEERAKGNILERFSAQQFPDLHSELNLSSLELGDSALYFCASSAGLGASPLHFGNGTRLTVT.

CDR3 DNA: TGTGCCAGCAGTTACCGGACAGGGGACCCCGAGCAGTACTTC. It encodes CASSYRTGDPEQYF. The gene calls are TRBV6-5 and TRBJ2-7; 9 bases fit TRBD1. Germline V gives CDR1 MNHEY, CDR2 SVGAGI. The V gene end was trimmed by 2 bases and the J gene end by 6 bases; junction bases not matched to a gene: 5. The CDR3 consists of 14 residues.

The chain carries TRBV21-1 and TRBJ2-7; the table's D call, TRBD1, was not checked against the DNA. TRBV21-1 is a listed pseudogene. CDR3 size: 16 residues. CDR3 bases: TGTGCCAGCATCCGAGGGCCAGGGGCGAGGACCTACGAGCAGTACTTC. Residues: CASIRGPGARTYEQYF.

The chain carries TRBV7-9 and TRBJ1-1; the D gene is possibly TRBD1 (6 bases). The CDR3 covers 15 residues. From germline, CDR1 is SEHNR and CDR2 FQNEAQ (reference sequence). V lost 5 bases and J lost 5, with 18 bases in between. CDR3 in DNA: TGTGCCAGCAGCCTCCGAGGCAGGGGTGGTACTGAAGCTTTCTTT. This encodes CASSLRGRGGTEAFF. The variable domain in full, completed from reference TRBV7-9 and TRBJ1-1, reads DTGVSQNPRHKITKRGQNVTFRCDPISEHNRLYWYRQTLGQGPEFLTYFQNEAQLEKSRLLSDRFSAERPKGSFSTLEIQRTEQGDSAMYLCASSLRGRGGTEAFFGQGTRLTVV.

The chain couples TRBV28 to TRBJ1-2; the match to TRBD1 covers 8 bases. The CDR3 has 16 residues. The germline V gene encodes CDR1 MDHEN and CDR2 SYDVKM. V shed 4 bases, J shed 2 bases, and the junction held 9 bases outside the gene matches. CDR3 coding DNA: TGTGCCAGCAGTTCGCCTGGACAGGGTTCGAACTATGGCTACACCTTC. It specifies CASSSPGQGSNYGYTF.

The chain carries TRBV4-3 and TRBJ2-3; 12 bases align to TRBD2. The CDR3 is made up of 17 amino acids. The germline CDR1 and CDR2 sequences are LGHNA and YSLEER. The junction had 6 bases not matched to a gene; V was cut back by 0 bases and J by 5 bases. The DNA of the CDR3 is TGCGCCAGCAGCCAAGACCTAGCGGGGGGGCCCGGAGATACGCAGTATTTT. Its protein product is CASSQDLAGGPGDTQYF.

This clone was seen a handful of times. V gene TRBV7-8 combines with J gene TRBJ2-1; D unresolved. The CDR3 contains 11 residues. Germline assignment: CDR1 SGHVS and CDR2 FQNEAQ. V was pared by 5 bases and J by 4 bases, with 3 bases between. The CDR3 DNA follows: TGTGCCAGCAGCGTATACAATGAGCAGTTCTTC. Amino acids: CASSVYNEQFF. Full variable domain (rest looked up from reference TRBV7-8 and TRBJ2-1): GAGVSQSPRYKVAKRGQDVALRCDPISGHVSLFWYQQALGQGPEFLTYFQNEAQLDKSGLPSDRFFAERPEGSVSTLKIQRTQQEDSAVYLCASSVYNEQFFGPGTRLTVL.

In this sample, this clone turned up once. The chain has TRBV19 and TRBJ2-7; 7 bases line up with TRBD1. The germline V gene encodes CDR1 LNHDA and CDR2 SQIVND (reference sequence). V lost 5 bases and J lost 0; bases outside the gene matches: 4. CDR3 size: 14 residues. This CDR3 reads CASSLGGNSYEQYF. As DNA, the CDR3 is TGTGCCAGTAGTCTAGGGGGCAACTCCTACGAGCAGTACTTC.

This chain connects TRBV7-3 to TRBJ2-3; 7 bases line up with TRBD1. V dropped 1 base and J dropped 3; count of bases not matched to a gene: 1. Looked up from germline, CDR1 is SGHTA and CDR2 is FQGTGA. This CDR3 has 14 amino acids. This CDR3 is CASSLRTGTDTQYF. In DNA form, the CDR3 reads TGTGCCAGCAGCTTAAGGACAGGTACAGATACGCAGTATTTT. The full variable domain, completed using reference TRBV7-3 and TRBJ2-3, is GAGVSQTPSNKVTEKGKYVELRCDPISGHTALYWYRQSLGQGPEFLIYFQGTGAADDSGLPNDRFFAVRPEGSVSTLKIQRTERGDSAVYLCASSLRTGTDTQYFGPGTRLTVL.

The gene calls are TRBV3-1 (or the pseudogene TRBV3-2) and TRBJ2-7, with TRBD1 identical over 9 bases. The V gene end was trimmed by 5 bases and the J gene end by 4 bases; junction bases not matched to a gene: 6. The CDR3 runs 14 residues. Germline V CDR1 and CDR2: LGHDT, YNNKEL (reference sequence). As DNA, the CDR3 is TGTGCCAGCAGCACTGGACAGGGGCCTTACGAGCAGTACTTC. It translates to CASSTGQGPYEQYF.

This chain joins TRBV5-4 and TRBJ2-2; tentatively, D is TRBD2 (7 bases). Germline CDR1 is SGHNT and CDR2 is YYREEE (reference sequence). CDR3 length: 14 amino acids. V lost 6 bases and J lost 6, with 15 bases in between. CDR3 residues: CASTPPGGPGELFF. The CDR3, as DNA: TGTGCCAGCACTCCCCCCGGGGGGCCCGGGGAGCTGTTTTTT.

The table lists this clone with a few counts. This chain uses TRBV9 with TRBJ2-1; no definite D call. Trimming stripped 1 base from V and 13 bases from J, with 12 bases between. The germline V gene has CDR1 SGDLS and CDR2 YYNGEE. CDR3 size: 12 residues. CDR3 DNA: TGTGCCAGCAGCGTACAATTTCAGGATCAGTTCTTC. This codes for CASSVQFQDQFF. Using reference TRBV9 and TRBJ2-1 for the parts outside the CDR3, the full variable domain is DSGVTQTPKHLITATGQRVTLRCSPRSGDLSVYWYQQSLDQGLQFLIQYYNGEERAKGNILERFSAQQFPDLHSELNLSSLELGDSALYFCASSVQFQDQFFGPGTRLTVL.

This rearrangement joins TRBV5-1 to TRBJ2-2, with D possibly matching TRBD2 (6 bases). Per germline, CDR1 SGHRS and CDR2 YFSETQ. The ends were cut back, 4 bases at V and 6 bases at J, with 7 bases in the middle. The CDR3 runs 12 residues. This CDR3 is CASSREAGELFF. In nucleotides, the CDR3 is TGCGCCAGCAGCAGGGAGGCCGGGGAGCTGTTTTTT.

This chain's CDR3 is CASSHNSGSYNEQFF. For the CDR3, the DNA is TGTGCCAGCAGCCACAACTCGGGATCTTACAATGAGCAGTTCTTC. The V gene is TRBV7-6, the J gene TRBJ2-1, with D maybe TRBD2 (5 bases). The CDR3 is made up of 15 amino acids. Germline loops: CDR1 SGHVS, CDR2 FNYEAQ. V shed 5 bases and J shed 4 bases, with 15 bases lying between them.

The chain is built from TRBV7-9 and TRBJ2-3; tentatively, D is TRBD2 (5 bases). Per germline, CDR1 SEHNR and CDR2 FQNEAQ (reference sequence). Between the trimmed V and J ends, which lost 4 bases and 4 bases, there was a span of 12 bases. The CDR3 covers 14 residues. The CDR3 loop is CASSSEAGPDTQYF. CDR3 bases: TGTGCCAGCAGCTCGGAGGCAGGCCCAGATACGCAGTATTTT.

The genes are TRBV2 and TRBJ2-7; TRBD2 agrees at 7 bases. Trimming at V came to 4 bases and at J to 6 bases, leaving 12 bases not matched to a gene. This CDR3 is built from 15 residues. The V gene's germline CDR1 is SNHLY and CDR2 FYNNEI. The CDR3 sequence: CASSAASGRVIEQYF. CDR3 nucleotides: TGTGCCAGCAGTGCGGCCAGTGGGAGGGTGATCGAGCAGTACTTC.

V is TRBV18 and J is TRBJ1-1; 7 bases align to TRBD1. CDR3 length: 13 residues. Unmatched junction bases numbered 3, after V lost 1 base and J lost 7 bases. CDR1 KGHSH and CDR2 LQKENI come from the germline V gene. CDR3 amino acids: CASSPQGAVEAFF. For the CDR3, the DNA is TGTGCCAGCTCACCACAGGGGGCGGTTGAAGCTTTCTTT. Drawing the rest from reference TRBV18 and TRBJ1-1, the complete variable domain is NAGVMQNPRHLVRRRGQEARLRCSPMKGHSHVYWYRQLPEEGLKFMVYLQKENIIDESGMPKERFSAEFPKEGPSILRIQQVVRGDSAAYFCASSPQGAVEAFFGQGTRLTVV.

The chain couples TRBV9 to TRBJ2-3; 9 bases line up with TRBD1. V gave up 3 bases and J gave up 3 bases; unmatched junction bases: 2. CDR1 and CDR2 (germline): SGDLS, YYNGEE. The CDR3 has 14 amino acids. This chain's CDR3 is CASSGQGGTDTQYF. The CDR3 coding sequence is TGTGCCAGCAGCGGACAGGGGGGGACAGATACGCAGTATTTT.

V is TRBV30 and J is TRBJ1-1, with TRBD1 matching 7 bases. V was pared by 3 bases and J by 0 bases, with 7 bases of the junction left unmatched. This CDR3 has 15 amino acids. Germline CDR1 reads GTSNPN; CDR2 reads SVGIG (reference sequence). CDR3 DNA: TGTGCCTGGAGGCGGGAAGGGGGCGTGAACACTGAAGCTTTCTTT. It is translated as CAWRREGGVNTEAFF. Supplemented by reference TRBV30 and TRBJ1-1, the full variable domain reads SQTIHQWPATLVQPVGSPLSLECTVEGTSNPNLYWYRQAAGRGLQLLFYSVGIGQISSEVPQNLSASRPQDRQFILSSKKLLLSDSGFYLCAWRREGGVNTEAFFGQGTRLTVV.